In this sample, the clone carrying this TCR beta chain turned up a few times. V was trimmed by 10 bases and J by 1 base, leaving 14 bases between them. This CDR3 contains 15 residues. The germline V gene encodes CDR1 MDHEN and CDR2 SYDVKM. The data were obtained in a study of blood T cell repertoires in COVID-19. Sequencing was performed with immunoSEQ multiplex PCR; in TCRdb, only in-frame clones are kept and a portion is missing. The sample yields around 200,000 clones, 65% to 85% seen once. This chain connects TRBV28 to TRBJ2-6; no clear D gene. This TCR was sampled from a man aged 45-65 years with active or convalescent COVID-19. Sequences were obtained from peripheral blood. CDR3 sequence (DNA): TGTGCCACTGACTTACGGAAATCTGGGGCCAACGTCCTGACTTTC. Amino acids: CATDLRKSGANVLTF.